This T cell receptor beta chain stems from a study of T cell responses to AZD1222 COVID-19 vaccine. The CDR3 is 14 residues long. Germline-derived CDR1 and CDR2 are SGHNT and YYREEE (reference sequence). V lost 0 bases and J lost 8, with 14 bases in between. Study-wide findings and caveats: Two AZD1222 administrations were followed by greater Spike-specific TCR breadth and depth. Females outnumbered males among donors, who were mostly white British; clonal diversity was possibly underestimated. Along spike, vaccine-associated CD4 TCRs were found throughout, with dominance at 160-218 and 743-854.

Assay used: immunoSEQ multiplex PCR; TCRdb lists only in-frame clones, some missing. Of approximately 110,000 clones listed, around 85% are singletons. As for this clone: Its antigen is not known.

This sequence joins TRBV5-4 and TRBJ1-2, with D perhaps TRBD1 (5 bases). The receptor comes from an adult in good health. The specimen was peripheral blood, collected on day 0 of AZD1222 vaccination. This CDR3 reads CASSLDGRGTGYTF. For the CDR3, the DNA is TGTGCCAGCAGCTTGGACGGACGGGGGACGGGCTACACCTTC.